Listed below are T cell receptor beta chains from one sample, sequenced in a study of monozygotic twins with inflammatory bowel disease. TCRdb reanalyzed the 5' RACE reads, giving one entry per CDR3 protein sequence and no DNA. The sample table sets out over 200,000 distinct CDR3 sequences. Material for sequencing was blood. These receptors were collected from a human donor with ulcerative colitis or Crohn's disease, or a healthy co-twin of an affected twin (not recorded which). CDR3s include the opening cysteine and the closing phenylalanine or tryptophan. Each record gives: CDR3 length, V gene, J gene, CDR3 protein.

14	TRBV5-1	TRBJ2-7	CASSHRDGTYEQYF
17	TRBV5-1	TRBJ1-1	CASSLALGAGGNTEAFF
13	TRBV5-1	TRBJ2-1	CASSSLGGNEQFF
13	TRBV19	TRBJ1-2	CASIMGPGHGYTF
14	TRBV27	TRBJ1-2	CASSPGGPGNGYTF
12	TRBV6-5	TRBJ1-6	CASSYANSPLHF
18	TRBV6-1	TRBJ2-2	CASSRGTSGGENTGELFF
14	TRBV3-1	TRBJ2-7	CASSGGRYSYEQYF
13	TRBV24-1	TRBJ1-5	CATGQTLYQPQHF
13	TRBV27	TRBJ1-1	CASTKGQDTEAFF
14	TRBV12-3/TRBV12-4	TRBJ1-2	CASRETGENYGYTF
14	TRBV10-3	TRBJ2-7	CAISDRVATYEQYF
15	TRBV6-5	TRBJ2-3	CASGSGDRGSDTQYF
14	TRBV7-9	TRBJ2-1	CATPGQGLFNEQFF
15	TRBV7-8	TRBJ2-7	CASSYFVRGQYEQYF
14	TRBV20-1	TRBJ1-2	CSARRTGSNYGYTF
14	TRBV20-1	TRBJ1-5	CSARKQVSDQPQHF
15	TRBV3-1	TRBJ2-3	CASSQGTSFADTQYF
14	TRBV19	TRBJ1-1	CASSKQAGYTEAFF
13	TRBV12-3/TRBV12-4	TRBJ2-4	CASSLNNQNIQYF
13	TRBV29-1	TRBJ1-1	CSVLQGRNSEAFF
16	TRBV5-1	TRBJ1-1	CASSLGQGATNTEAFF
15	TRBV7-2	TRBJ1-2	CASSLDYRGGYGYTF
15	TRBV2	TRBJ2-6	CASTTGVAGANVLTF
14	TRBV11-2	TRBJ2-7	CASSSPPLLYEQYF
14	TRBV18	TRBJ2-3	CASSPPGSPDTQYF
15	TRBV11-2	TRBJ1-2	CASSLAATRNYGYTF
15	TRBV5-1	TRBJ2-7	CASSFGPRRVYEQYF
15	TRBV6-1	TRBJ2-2	CATTSSHSNTGELFF
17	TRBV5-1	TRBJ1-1	CASSPRISQGGNTEAFF
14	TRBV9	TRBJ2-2	CASSPRLNTGELFF
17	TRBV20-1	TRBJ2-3	CSAPGSDGVVRTDTQYF
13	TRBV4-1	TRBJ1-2	CASSQDRRYGYTF